The 9 T cell receptor beta chains reported below all come from one sample, sequenced in a study of CD8+ T cells in alopecia areata. The sequencing template was cDNA reverse transcribed from extracted RNA. Sequencing used immunoSEQ multiplex PCR; TCRdb keeps in-frame clones, though not all of them. The sample lists some 42,000 clones; roughly 92% were seen once. Documented treatment: oral pan-JAK inhibitor, 5-10 mg twice daily. This sample comprised CD8+ T cells sorted from blood, obtained at week 24, from a patient treated with tofacitinib. The origin of the receptors is a human donor with alopecia areata.

The V and J genes are TRBV2 and TRBJ2-7; the match to TRBD1 covers 7 bases. This CDR3 has 16 amino acids. The V gene's germline CDR1 is SNHLY and CDR2 FYNNEI. The V and J ends lost 7 bases and 2 bases, in that order; junction bases with no gene match: 14. The chain's CDR3 is CASTTRWDSHTYEQYF. The CDR3 coding sequence is TGTGCCAGCACTACCCGGTGGGACAGCCATACCTACGAGCAGTACTTC.

The genes are TRBV5-1 and TRBJ2-3; maybe TRBD2 (6 bases). Germline-derived CDR1 and CDR2 are SGHRS and YFSETQ. Trimming removed 5 bases at V and 2 bases at J, with 18 bases between. The CDR3 length is 16 residues. The CDR3 region has the DNA TGCGCCAGCAGGGCATGGGCGGCGGGGATCACAGATACGCAGTATTTT. This gives the protein CASRAWAAGITDTQYF.

This chain links TRBV4-2 with TRBJ2-7; D gene unclear. Between the trimmed V and J ends, which lost 0 bases and 3 bases, there was a span of 12 bases. Looked up from germline, CDR1 is LGHNA and CDR2 is YNFKEQ. The CDR3 runs 15 residues. CDR3: CASSQDPDVYYEQYF. CDR3 bases: TGTGCCAGCAGCCAAGATCCGGACGTCTACTACGAGCAGTACTTC.

The V gene is TRBV6-4, the J gene TRBJ2-7; a weak D match, TRBD1 (6 bases). Germline-derived CDR1 and CDR2 are MRHNA and SNTAGT. V lost 5 bases to trimming and J lost 5 bases, with 13 bases between them. The CDR3 has 13 amino acids. This chain's CDR3 is CASSSTGFDEQYF. CDR3 sequence (DNA): TGTGCCAGCAGTTCCACAGGGTTCGACGAGCAGTACTTC.

The chain uses TRBV14 and TRBJ2-5; D not resolved. Germline loops: CDR1 SGHDN, CDR2 FVKESK. V was shortened by 1 base and J by 0 bases, with 6 bases between the two germline ends. The CDR3 is 14 residues long. CDR3: CASSQGRYQETQYF. The CDR3, as DNA: TGTGCCAGCAGCCAAGGACGATACCAAGAGACCCAGTACTTC.

This clone was seen once. The genes are TRBV13 and TRBJ2-5; D is undetermined. The CDR3 contains 15 residues. Trimming removed 7 bases from V and 2 bases from J, with 17 bases in between. CDR1 and CDR2 from the germline V gene are PRHDT and FYEKMQ (reference sequence). The CDR3 spells CASTQVFRAQETQYF. In nucleotides, the CDR3 is TGTGCCAGCACCCAGGTCTTTAGGGCACAAGAGACCCAGTACTTC. Combining the CDR3 with reference TRBV13 and TRBJ2-5 gives the whole variable domain AAGVIQSPRHLIKEKRETATLKCYPIPRHDTVYWYQQGPGQDPQFLISFYEKMQSDKGSIPDRFSAQQFSDYHSELNMSSLELGDSALYFCASTQVFRAQETQYFGPGTRLLVL.

This clone occurred once. The gene calls are TRBV23-1 and TRBJ2-1; tentative D call: TRBD1 (5 bases). TRBV23-1 is recorded as an ORF, its role being uncertain. This CDR3 spans 13 amino acids. V lost 8 bases, J lost 5 bases, and 13 bases lay in between. The chain's CDR3 is CASQDKCDNEQFF. The CDR3 DNA sequence: TGCGCCAGCCAGGACAAATGCGACAATGAGCAGTTCTTC.

The chain links TRBV27 to TRBJ2-1, with 9 bases identical to TRBD2. The CDR3 consists of 16 residues. Germline CDR1 MNHEY, CDR2 SMNVEV (reference sequence). Unmatched junction bases numbered 11, after V lost 5 bases and J lost 6 bases. The CDR3 bases are TGTGCCAGCAGTCCTCTCAGCGGGGGGTCCCCCAATGAGCAGTTCTTC. Translation gives CASSPLSGGSPNEQFF.

The J gene is TRBJ2-1, the V gene TRBV7-9, with a weak D call TRBD1 (5 bases). Germline CDR1 is SEHNR and CDR2 is FQNEAQ (reference sequence). Trimming left V 5 bases short and J 8 bases short, with 10 bases between. This CDR3 is 12 amino acids long. DNA of the CDR3: TGTGCCAGCAGCGCCCAGGGTCATGAGCAGTTCTTC. Translating gives CASSAQGHEQFF.